This TCR beta chain comes out of a study of control samples from healthy donors and cancer patients. Clones were read by immunoSEQ multiplex PCR, and TCRdb kept only the in-frame ones, dropping some. The sample yields approximately 120,000 clones, about 89% seen once. Germline values: CDR1 SGHRS, CDR2 YFSETQ. The trim removed 2 bases at V and 4 bases at J, leaving 9 bases unmatched. CDR3 length equals 17 residues. This clone was counted once. This receptor was taken from a woman in her forties or fifties in good health. The rearrangement links TRBV5-1 to TRBJ2-3; 11 bases align to TRBD2. Sequencing was done on a sample of blood. This chain's CDR3 is CASSFHSGGGRADTQYF. CDR3 coding DNA: TGCGCCAGCAGCTTTCATAGCGGGGGGGGCCGAGCAGATACGCAGTATTTT.